These 6 T cell receptor beta chains came from one sample sequenced in a study of neurological immune-mediated disorders (dated by TCRdb to 2018 to 2020). Libraries were built with 5' RACE. TCRdb names Illumina HiSeq 2500 as the instrument used. TCRdb reprocessed the public reads (quality trimming at Q25 with fastp, clone calling with MiXCR) and kept in-frame beta chains. Here each entry gathers all rows of one CDR3 protein and keeps the most common genes and DNA. The table for this sample lists about 46,000 distinct CDR3 sequences; around 4.5% of them were counted only once. The ten largest clonotypes hold under 6.5% of the sample. The sample taken for sequencing was PBMCs. The receptor set was obtained from a woman aged 60-70 years with multiple sclerosis.

This clonotype has a handful of counts. The gene calls are TRBV5-1 and TRBJ2-3, with 7 bases matching TRBD1. V shed 0 bases and J 4 bases; nucleotides not matched to a gene: 5. The germline CDR1 and CDR2 sequences are SGHRS and YFSETQ. There are 15 residues in the CDR3. The CDR3 DNA sequence: TGCGCCAGCAGCTTGGGATACAGGGGTGCAGATACGCAGTATTTT. This translates into CASSLGYRGADTQYF. The whole variable domain, filled in from reference TRBV5-1 and TRBJ2-3, reads KAGVTQTPRYLIKTRGQQVTLSCSPISGHRSVSWYQQTPGQGLQFLFEYFSETQRNKGNFPGRFSGRQFSNSRSEMNVSTLELGDSALYLCASSLGYRGADTQYFGPGTRLTVL.

This clonotype was recorded many times. The genes are TRBV29-1 and TRBJ2-1; no definite D call. Trimming took 5 bases from V and 3 from J, leaving 8 bases between them. Germline CDR1 is SQVTM and CDR2 is ANQGSEA. The CDR3 contains 12 residues. CDR3 DNA: TGCAGCGTTTGGACGGTCTACAATGAGCAGTTCTTC. The encoded protein is CSVWTVYNEQFF.

The chain links TRBV10-3 to TRBJ2-1; D remains ambiguous. The CDR3 contains 15 residues. In germline, CDR1 is ENHRY, CDR2 SYGVKD. Trimming stripped 4 bases from V and 1 base from J, with 11 bases between. CDR3 in DNA: TGTGCCATCAGTGGGGTGTTTGTGTCCTACAATGAGCAGTTCTTC. Translation: CAISGVFVSYNEQFF.

This clonotype appeared many times. The rearrangement joins TRBV12-3 or TRBV12-4 to TRBJ2-1; no definite D call. The CDR3 contains 13 residues. V lost 3 bases to trimming and J lost 9 bases, with 12 bases between them. CDR3 protein: CASSLSPLGEQFF. CDR3 sequence (DNA): TGTGCCAGCAGTTTGTCCCCCCTTGGTGAGCAGTTCTTC.

In this sample, this clonotype turned up many times. V usage is TRBV20-1 and J usage is TRBJ2-5, with 11 positions matching TRBD2. Germline loops: CDR1 DFQATT, CDR2 SNEGSKA (reference sequence). V lost 5 bases, J lost 0 bases, and 2 bases stayed unmatched. This CDR3 has 14 residues. The CDR3 sequence is CSAASGGYQETQYF. Here the CDR3 DNA reads TGCAGTGCTGCTAGCGGGGGGTACCAAGAGACCCAGTACTTC.

The sample holds a few counts of this clonotype. V and J are TRBV7-2 and TRBJ2-5; 8 bases agree with TRBD2. The length of the CDR3 is 14 residues. V was pared by 4 bases and J by 4 bases, with 5 bases of the junction left unmatched. Germline assignment: CDR1 SGHTA and CDR2 FQGNSA. CDR3 amino acids: CASSSGSGRETQYF. CDR3 DNA: TGTGCCAGCAGCTCGGGAAGCGGGAGAGAGACCCAGTACTTC.